This T cell receptor (beta chain) originates from a study of shared clonotypes between healthy human individuals. The method was immunoSEQ multiplex PCR; TCRdb's version includes in-frame clones alone and lacks a portion of them. The data contain about 560,000 clones, around 77% of them singletons. Germline CDR1 is LNHDA and CDR2 is SQIVND (reference sequence). Trimming pared 7 bases from V and 2 bases from J, leaving 11 bases between. The CDR3 has 14 residues. This receptor was taken from a woman between 35 and 50 years old in good health. Some clones in this sample may be carry-over from other donors' samples. The chain joins TRBV19 to TRBJ2-2; D might be TRBD2 (6 bases). The source material was PBMCs. CDR3 protein: CASTGLQNTGELFF. CDR3 nucleotides: TGTGCCAGTACGGGACTTCAAAACACCGGGGAGCTGTTTTTT. The complete variable domain, with remaining parts taken from reference TRBV19 and TRBJ2-2, reads DGGITQSPKYLFRKEGQNVTLSCEQNLNHDAMYWYRQDPGQGLRLIYYSQIVNDFQKGDIAEGYSVSREKKESFPLTVTSAQKNPTAFYLCASTGLQNTGELFFGEGSRLTVL.